The clone carrying this T cell receptor (beta chain) was seen at least ten times. The data originate from a study of T cells in Graves' hyperthyroidism and ophthalmopathy. The germline CDR1 and CDR2 sequences are KGHSH and LQKENI. CDR3 size: 14 residues. The V and J ends lost 6 bases and 0 bases respectively, with 12 bases between them. The patients, who ranged from 18 to 65 in age, presented with newly diagnosed hyperthyroidism lasting under 2 months. The diagnoses drew upon clinical symptoms, serum thyroxine and TRAb, thyroid ultrasound and orbital computed tomography. Source material for PBMCs was more than 7.5 ml fresh peripheral blood. Amplification of TCR beta CDR3 regions used RNA as the template. A set of HTBI primers served as the primers for a first-round RT-PCR of the TCR CDR3. TCRdb reprocessed the multiplex PCR reads with MiXCR, giving one entry per CDR3 protein. There are 600,000 to 750,000 distinct CDR3 sequences in the sample; 17% occur only once, and around 15% lies in the top ten.

The rearrangement links TRBV18 to TRBJ2-7; D unclear. The sequenced sample was blood. The source is a middle-aged man with Graves' hyperthyroidism. CDR3: CASSPSSSSYEQYF. The CDR3 nucleotides read TGTGCCAGCTCTCCTAGTAGCAGCTCCTACGAGCAGTACTTC.